This T cell receptor (beta chain) is drawn from a study of PD-1 blockade in classical Hodgkin lymphoma. Study-wide results and caveats: A significant rise in TCR diversity was seen by C4D1 for CD4+ cells but not for CD8+ cells. Prior to therapy, complete responders displayed diversity much like that of newly diagnosed patients. What caused the repertoire differences, perhaps disease activity or prior therapy, remains undefined.

Germline assignment: CDR1 SGHVS and CDR2 FNYEAQ. CDR3 length: 17 residues. Deletions cut 5 bases from V and 5 bases from J, with 25 bases between. The data were produced by immunoSEQ multiplex PCR, yet TCRdb's version contains in-frame clones alone and is incomplete. The sample has around 36,000 clones, around 87% seen once. Following autologous stem cell transplantation, relapse occurred in every patient, and exposure to brentuximab vedotin varied. This clone was counted only a few times. Its antigen is unidentified. The clonotype originates from a human donor with classical Hodgkin lymphoma. The material sequenced was peripheral blood mononuclear cells (PBMCs), taken at baseline. The chain employs TRBV7-6 and TRBJ2-7, with D maybe TRBD2 (7 bases). The CDR3 DNA reads as TGTGCCAGCAGCCCTCAACCGGGGGGCGGGAGATTCCACGAGCAGTACTTC. This encodes CASSPQPGGGRFHEQYF.